A selection of T cell receptor beta chains follows, all from one sample in a study of shared clonotypes between healthy human individuals. Profiling relied on immunoSEQ multiplex PCR, and the TCRdb table lists in-frame clones only, not all of them. The sample lists 950,000 to 1,200,000 clones; 70% to 80% were seen once. Sequencing was performed on memory CD4+ T cells from PBMCs. Receptors were obtained from a man between 18 and 35 years old in good health. Some clones in this sample may be carry-over from other donors' samples. Each CDR3 is given with its conserved first and last residue. A D gene is named only where the DNA matches it firmly. Clone size appears in some rows only: once, few, many, or a class for an expanded clone.

v_gene	abundance	d_gene	j_gene	CDR3nt	CDR3aa
TRBV2	NA	NA	TRBJ2-1	TGTGCCAGCAAGAGGCAGGGGATGGACAATGAGCAGTTCTTC	CASKRQGMDNEQFF
TRBV2	NA	TRBD2	TRBJ2-3	TGTGCCAGCCAAAGGACTAGCGGGTATAGCACAGATACGCAGTATTTT	CASQRTSGYSTDTQYF
TRBV13	few	NA	TRBJ2-7	TGTGCCAGCAGCTTAAGGGGGGACAGACCCTACGAGCAGTACTTC	CASSLRGDRPYEQYF
TRBV5-8	NA	NA	TRBJ2-3	TGTGCCAGCAGCTTGACCCGAACTACCTTAATCACAGATACGCAGTATTTT	CASSLTRTTLITDTQYF
TRBV4-2	NA	NA	TRBJ2-7	TGTGCCAGCAGTACACCGGGACTGCAACCCCCCCACGAGCAGTACTTC	CASSTPGLQPPHEQYF
TRBV2	NA	NA	TRBJ1-5	TGTGCCAGCAGTGCCCCGGGGCCCCAGCATTTT	CASSAPGPQHF
TRBV28	NA	NA	TRBJ2-3	TGTGCCAGCAGTCCCCGACCGGATACGCAGTATTTT	CASSPRPDTQYF
TRBV29-1	NA	NA	TRBJ1-2	TGCAGCGTTCTCGGCCGACACTATGGCTACACCTTC	CSVLGRHYGYTF
TRBV9	few	NA	TRBJ1-1	TGTGCCAGCAGCGTCGAGAGCAACACTGAAGCTTTCTTT	CASSVESNTEAFF
TRBV6-5	NA	NA	TRBJ2-1	TGTGCCAGCAGCAGGGGTTTAGGGAACAATGAGCAGTTCTTC	CASSRGLGNNEQFF
TRBV30	NA	NA	TRBJ2-2	TGTGCCTGGACGGGGACCCCAAACACCAGGGAGCTGTTTTTT	CAWTGTPNTRELFF
TRBV7-3	once	NA	TRBJ2-6	TGTGCCAGCAGCTGTTTCGGGAGCAACTCTGGGGCCAACGTCCTGACTTTC	CASSCFGSNSGANVLTF
TRBV18	NA	NA	TRBJ1-1	TGTGCCAGCTCACACGGGAGGACAGCGATAGCTGAAGCTTTCTTT	CASSHGRTAIAEAFF
TRBV5-4	NA	TRBD2	TRBJ2-1	TGTGCCAGCAGCTCGGGACTACACAGTGAGCAGTTCTTC	CASSSGLHSEQFF
TRBV19	NA	NA	TRBJ1-1	TGTGCCAGTAGTATTCGTGGAACTGAAGCTTTCTTT	CASSIRGTEAFF
TRBV9	NA	NA	TRBJ2-7	TGTGCCAGCAGCCCAGGGCCCTACTACGAGCAGTACTTC	CASSPGPYYEQYF
TRBV7-9	NA	TRBD2	TRBJ2-5	TGTGCCAGCAGCGTCGGGAGCGGGAGCGGCGAGACCCAGTACTTC	CASSVGSGSGETQYF
TRBV7-3	NA	NA	TRBJ2-5	TGTGCCAGCAGTTTCCAGGGAGAAGAGACCCAGTACTTC	CASSFQGEETQYF
TRBV5-1	NA	TRBD1	TRBJ1-4	TGCGCCAGCAGCTTGGAAAACAGGGGCTATGAAAAACTGTTTTTT	CASSLENRGYEKLFF
TRBV9	NA	TRBD2	TRBJ2-7	TGTGCCAGCAGCCGGGGACTAGCGGGAGGGCCTTCCGAGCAGTACTTC	CASSRGLAGGPSEQYF
TRBV10-3	NA	TRBD1	TRBJ2-7	TGTGCCATCAGTGAGAGAGGGGGCTCGGAATACGAGCAGTACTTC	CAISERGGSEYEQYF
TRBV9	few	TRBD1	TRBJ1-2	TGTGCCAGCAGCGTAGGGGGACAGAACTATGGCTACACCTTC	CASSVGGQNYGYTF
TRBV25-1	few	NA	TRBJ2-3	TGTGCCAGCAGTGAAGTGAAGGGGTTTTTTTCAGATACGCAGTATTTT	CASSEVKGFFSDTQYF
TRBV30	NA	TRBD2	TRBJ2-1	TGTGCCTGGGGCCTAGCGGGAGTTGGCGGGCAGTTCTTC	CAWGLAGVGGQFF
TRBV9	NA	NA	TRBJ2-5	TGTGCCAGCAGCGCCGGGACTTTTTTTGAGACCCAGTACTTC	CASSAGTFFETQYF
TRBV28	NA	NA	TRBJ1-5	TGTGCCAGCAGTGCCACCCCAGGGAATAGCAATCAGCCCCAGCATTTT	CASSATPGNSNQPQHF
TRBV14	NA	NA	TRBJ1-1	TGTGCCAGCAGCCAATGGGGCGGGGGCCGGACTGAAGCTTTCTTT	CASSQWGGGRTEAFF
TRBV5-1	NA	TRBD1	TRBJ2-2	TGCGCCAGCAGCCCCGGGACAGGGGTCCGGCCGGAGGAGCTGTTTTTT	CASSPGTGVRPEELFF
TRBV11-2	few	NA	TRBJ1-1	TGTGCCAGCAACCCTCAACGCCAGAACACTGAAGCTTTCTTT	CASNPQRQNTEAFF
TRBV30	NA	TRBD1	TRBJ2-3	TGTGCCTGGAGGCGGACAGGGACGAGAGATACGCAGTATTTT	CAWRRTGTRDTQYF
TRBV6-6	NA	NA	TRBJ1-5	TGTGCCAGCAGTTACGGGGGTAGTGAGCCCCAGCATTTT	CASSYGGSEPQHF
TRBV9	NA	TRBD1	TRBJ2-7	TGTGCCAGCAGCCCTGTGTGGGACAGCTCCTACGAGCAGTACTTC	CASSPVWDSSYEQYF
TRBV6-1	NA	NA	TRBJ2-2	TGTGCCAGCAGTGGGAAAACGAACACCGGGGAGCTGTTTTTT	CASSGKTNTGELFF
TRBV14	NA	NA	TRBJ2-7	TGTGCCAGCAGCCAAGTGGTGAACGCTCCCATGGGGGAGCAGTACTTC	CASSQVVNAPMGEQYF
TRBV4-1	few	TRBD2	TRBJ2-3	TGCGCCAGCAGCCGAATACTAGCGGGAGGCACAGATACGCAGTATTTT	CASSRILAGGTDTQYF
TRBV5-4	NA	TRBD2	TRBJ2-5	TGTGCCAGCAGCCCCCAAAAGGGGGTAGCGGGAGCGGAGACCCAGTACTTC	CASSPQKGVAGAETQYF
TRBV11-2	once	NA	TRBJ1-3	TGTGCCAGCAGCTCCCTGGACGGTGGCTCTGGAAACACCATATATTTT	CASSSLDGGSGNTIYF
TRBV14	NA	NA	TRBJ2-3	TGTGCCAGCAGCCACCAGCGGTGGAGCACAGATACGCAGTATTTT	CASSHQRWSTDTQYF
TRBV9	NA	NA	TRBJ2-1	TGTGCCAGCAGCCTGGACCCACGCCCCTCCTACAATGAGCAGTTCTTC	CASSLDPRPSYNEQFF
TRBV27	NA	NA	TRBJ2-7	TGTGCCAGCAGTTTATCGTGGGGGAGTCCCTACGAGCAGTACTTC	CASSLSWGSPYEQYF